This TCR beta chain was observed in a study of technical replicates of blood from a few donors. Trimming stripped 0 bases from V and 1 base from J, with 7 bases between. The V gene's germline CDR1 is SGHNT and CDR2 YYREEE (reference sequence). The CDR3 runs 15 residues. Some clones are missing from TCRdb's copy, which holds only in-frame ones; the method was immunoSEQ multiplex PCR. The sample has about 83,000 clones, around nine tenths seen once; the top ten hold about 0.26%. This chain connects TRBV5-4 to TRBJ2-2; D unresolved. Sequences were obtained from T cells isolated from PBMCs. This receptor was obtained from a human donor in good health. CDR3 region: CASSLGLLNTGELFF. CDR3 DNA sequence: TGTGCCAGCAGCTTGGGACTCTTGAACACCGGGGAGCTGTTTTTT.